This T cell receptor (beta chain) derives from a study of blood T cell repertoires in COVID-19. Assay used: immunoSEQ multiplex PCR; TCRdb lists only in-frame clones, some missing. The profile covers about 300,000 clones, with 86% appearing a single time and around 4.6% taken by the ten largest. Trimming cost V 2 bases and J 7 bases, with 9 bases left between them. CDR3 length: 14 amino acids. Looked up from germline, CDR1 is LNHDA and CDR2 is SQIVND (reference sequence). Categorization into cohorts depended on clinical history that participants reported. This clone turned up a few times. The chain carries TRBV19 and TRBJ1-6; maybe TRBD1 (6 bases). The TCR sequence derives from a young man who had recovered from COVID-19. Sequencing was done on a sample of PBMCs or T cells enriched from blood (not recorded which). The CDR3 DNA reads as TGTGCCAGTAGTATAACAGGGAGCAATTCACCCCTCCACTTT. Translation: CASSITGSNSPLHF. The full variable domain, its missing parts supplied by reference TRBV19 and TRBJ1-6, is DGGITQSPKYLFRKEGQNVTLSCEQNLNHDAMYWYRQDPGQGLRLIYYSQIVNDFQKGDIAEGYSVSREKKESFPLTVTSAQKNPTAFYLCASSITGSNSPLHFGNGTRLTVT.